Listed here are 17 T cell receptor beta chains from one sample, sequenced in a study of T-cell reconstitution after alpha-beta-depleted transplantation in children. It was with unique molecular identifiers that the TCRbeta library was prepared. TCRdb recomputed calls from the PCR reads with MiXCR, one row per CDR3 protein. This sample has approximately 340,000 distinct CDR3 sequences, with 10% to 13% found just once. The sample was PBMCs from the stem cell graft donor, taken from the stem cell graft. The origin of the receptors is a human donor who donated a stem cell graft to a child with acute lymphoblastic leukemia.

This clonotype was recorded a few times. The chain recombines TRBV5-1 with TRBJ1-5, with 7 positions matching TRBD1. The CDR3 extends over 16 amino acids. Germline V gives CDR1 SGHRS, CDR2 YFSETQ. The ends lost 0 bases at V and 5 bases at J; junction bases unmatched: 8. CDR3 region: CASSLDAGGIYQPQHF. CDR3 bases: TGCGCCAGCAGCTTGGATGCAGGGGGGATATATCAGCCCCAGCATTTT. Variable domain in full (rest from reference TRBV5-1 and TRBJ1-5): KAGVTQTPRYLIKTRGQQVTLSCSPISGHRSVSWYQQTPGQGLQFLFEYFSETQRNKGNFPGRFSGRQFSNSRSEMNVSTLELGDSALYLCASSLDAGGIYQPQHFGDGTRLSIL.

This chain connects TRBV7-2 to TRBJ2-1; D gene uncertain. Per germline, CDR1 SGHTA and CDR2 FQGNSA. V lost 5 bases and J 9 bases, leaving 11 bases between the germline ends. The CDR3 has 12 amino acids. The CDR3 DNA follows: TGTGCCAGCAGCCACCCGGTCGGTGAGCAGTTCTTC. Amino acid sequence: CASSHPVGEQFF. Using reference TRBV7-2 and TRBJ2-1 for the parts outside the CDR3, the full variable domain is GAGVSQSPSNKVTEKGKDVELRCDPISGHTALYWYRQSLGQGLEFLIYFQGNSAPDKSGLPSDRFSAERTGGSVSTLTIQRTQQEDSAVYLCASSHPVGEQFFGPGTRLTVL.

The table lists this clonotype with a few counts. The chain carries TRBV12-3 or TRBV12-4 and TRBJ2-1; D gene unclear. The ends were cut back, 5 bases at V and 4 bases at J, with 9 bases in the middle. The CDR3 is 13 amino acids. The CDR3 DNA reads as TGTGCCAGCAGTCTTACACTGTACAATGAGCAGTTCTTC. Protein: CASSLTLYNEQFF.

This clonotype was counted only a few times. The rearrangement links TRBV5-1 to TRBJ2-7; TRBD1 is a possible D gene (6 bases). Looked up from germline, CDR1 is SGHRS and CDR2 is YFSETQ. V was shortened by 1 base and J by 6 bases, with 11 bases between the two germline ends. The CDR3 length is 13 residues. As DNA, the CDR3 is TGCGCCAGCAGCTTGCGACAGGCAAGCGAGCAGTACTTC. It is translated as CASSLRQASEQYF.

This clonotype was observed a few times. The chain recombines TRBV3-1 with TRBJ1-5; D unresolved. Germline CDR1 and CDR2: LGHDT and YNNKEL (reference sequence). Trimming cost V 0 bases and J 7 bases, with 7 bases left between them. CDR3 length: 13 residues. The CDR3: CASSQDTIQPQHF. The CDR3 DNA sequence: TGTGCCAGCAGCCAAGATACCATCCAGCCCCAGCATTTT.

This clonotype was observed at least ten times. The chain joins TRBV3-1 to TRBJ1-6, with D unclear. Germline V gene data show CDR1 as LGHDT and CDR2 as YNNKEL (reference sequence). The CDR3 is 13 residues long. Trimming left V 4 bases short and J 9 bases short, with 10 bases between. The CDR3 sequence is CASSPHGPSPLHF. As DNA, the CDR3 is TGTGCCAGCAGCCCTCACGGACCTTCACCCCTCCACTTT.

The V call is TRBV7-8, the J call TRBJ1-2, with D maybe TRBD1 (5 bases). CDR3 length: 14 amino acids. Germline V gene lookup returns CDR1 SGHVS and CDR2 FQNEAQ. Trimming took 1 base from V and 8 from J, leaving 14 bases between them. CDR3: CASSLVGTALGYTF. The CDR3 bases are TGTGCCAGCAGCTTAGTCGGGACGGCTCTAGGCTACACCTTC.

This chain links TRBV19 with TRBJ2-5, with D uncertain. Germline loops: CDR1 LNHDA, CDR2 SQIVND (reference sequence). V shed 2 bases and J shed 1 base, with 11 bases lying between them. The CDR3 is made up of 15 amino acids. CDR3 coding DNA: TGTGCCAGTAGTATAACCCCAGTCTCCCAAGAGACCCAGTACTTC. Protein: CASSITPVSQETQYF.

This clonotype was seen only a few times. The chain uses TRBV27 and TRBJ2-1, with 9 bases identical to TRBD2. J was trimmed by 7 bases and V by 0 bases; bases with no gene match: 4. CDR3 length: 15 residues. In germline, CDR1 is MNHEY, CDR2 SMNVEV (reference sequence). This CDR3 is CASSLSPSGINEQFF. The CDR3 DNA reads TGTGCCAGCAGTTTATCTCCTAGCGGGATAAATGAGCAGTTCTTC.

V usage is TRBV6-2 or TRBV6-3 and J usage is TRBJ1-5; D is ambiguous. V was pared by 2 bases and J by 2 bases, with 13 bases between. The germline CDR1 and CDR2 sequences are MNHEY and SVGEGT. The CDR3 runs 16 residues. In DNA form, the CDR3 reads TGTGCCAGCAGTTACCCCCACGAATTTGGCAATCAGCCCCAGCATTTT. It encodes CASSYPHEFGNQPQHF.

Many counts were recorded for this clonotype. The chain combines TRBV20-1 with TRBJ2-1; 8 nucleotides line up with TRBD2. The junction had 11 bases not matched to a gene; V was cut back by 6 bases and J by 16 bases. CDR1 DFQATT and CDR2 SNEGSKA come from the germline V gene (reference sequence). The CDR3 has 11 residues. The DNA for the CDR3 is TGCAGTGCAGCTCCTTCGGGACTAGTCTTCTTC. Translated, it gives CSAAPSGLVFF.

The genes are TRBV29-1 and TRBJ1-1, with 9 bases lining up with TRBD1. The germline V gene encodes CDR1 SQVTM and CDR2 ANQGSEA. With 7 bases clipped from V and 5 bases from J, the junction kept 5 bases outside the gene matches. This CDR3 has 12 amino acids. The CDR3 nucleotides are TGCAGCGCTATGACAGGGGGGACTGAAGCTTTCTTT. Its translation is CSAMTGGTEAFF.

The chain employs TRBV27 and TRBJ1-5, with a weak D call TRBD1 (5 bases). Between the trimmed V and J ends, which lost 2 bases and 5 bases, there was a span of 22 bases. Germline V gene data show CDR1 as MNHEY and CDR2 as SMNVEV (reference sequence). The CDR3 is 18 amino acids. The CDR3 sequence: CASSLKATGGFRHQPQHF. The CDR3, as DNA: TGTGCCAGCAGTTTAAAGGCTACGGGGGGATTTCGGCATCAGCCCCAGCATTTT.

This clonotype occurred a few times. The chain recombines TRBV5-6 with TRBJ2-1; weak D call: TRBD2 (6 bases). V was trimmed by 1 base and J by 8 bases, leaving 13 bases between them. Germline-derived CDR1 and CDR2 are SGHDT and YYEEEE. This CDR3 comprises 14 residues. The CDR3 DNA sequence: TGTGCCAGCAGCTTGAGACTAGTGGGCGATGAGCAGTTCTTC. Its translation is CASSLRLVGDEQFF.

This clonotype has a handful of counts. The chain couples TRBV6-2 or TRBV6-3 to TRBJ2-7; D remains ambiguous. V lost 7 bases and J 5 bases, leaving 18 bases between the germline ends. This CDR3 is 14 amino acids long. The germline V gene encodes CDR1 MNHEY and CDR2 SVGEGT. CDR3 sequence (DNA): TGTGCCAGCACTAAAGGAATCCTGACGGACGAGCAGTACTTC. Protein: CASTKGILTDEQYF.

The chain employs TRBV6-5 and TRBJ1-6; maybe TRBD1 (5 bases). V shed 0 bases and J shed 10 bases, with 13 bases lying between them. The germline gives CDR1 MNHEY, CDR2 SVGAGI. The CDR3 consists of 15 residues. The CDR3 bases are TGTGCCAGCAGTTACTCAGGGGCGCGGGCATCACCCCTCCACTTT. Amino acid sequence: CASSYSGARASPLHF.

The chain carries TRBV29-1 and TRBJ2-2; tentatively, D is TRBD1 (5 bases). With 7 bases removed from V and 5 bases from J, the gap between germline ends came to 20 bases. Germline CDR1 SQVTM, CDR2 ANQGSEA. The CDR3 has 15 amino acids. The CDR3 DNA is TGCAGCGCCCGGTCCCCCAGGGTGAGAACCGGGGAGCTGTTTTTT. Encoded protein: CSARSPRVRTGELFF.